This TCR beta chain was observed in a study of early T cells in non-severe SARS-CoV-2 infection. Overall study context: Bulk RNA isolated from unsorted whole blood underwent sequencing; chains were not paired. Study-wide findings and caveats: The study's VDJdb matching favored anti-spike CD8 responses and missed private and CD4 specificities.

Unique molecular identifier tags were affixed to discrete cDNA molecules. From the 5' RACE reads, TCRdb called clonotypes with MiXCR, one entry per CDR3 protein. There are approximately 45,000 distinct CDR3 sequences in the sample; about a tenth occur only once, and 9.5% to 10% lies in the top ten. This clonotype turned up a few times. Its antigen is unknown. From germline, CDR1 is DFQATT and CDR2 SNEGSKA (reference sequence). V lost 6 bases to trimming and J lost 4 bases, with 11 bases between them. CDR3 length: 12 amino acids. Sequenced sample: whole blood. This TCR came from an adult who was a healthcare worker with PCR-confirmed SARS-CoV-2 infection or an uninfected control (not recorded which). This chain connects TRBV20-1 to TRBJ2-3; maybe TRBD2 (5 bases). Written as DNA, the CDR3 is TGCAGTGCCCCGAACGGGGCAGATACGCAGTATTTT. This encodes CSAPNGADTQYF.